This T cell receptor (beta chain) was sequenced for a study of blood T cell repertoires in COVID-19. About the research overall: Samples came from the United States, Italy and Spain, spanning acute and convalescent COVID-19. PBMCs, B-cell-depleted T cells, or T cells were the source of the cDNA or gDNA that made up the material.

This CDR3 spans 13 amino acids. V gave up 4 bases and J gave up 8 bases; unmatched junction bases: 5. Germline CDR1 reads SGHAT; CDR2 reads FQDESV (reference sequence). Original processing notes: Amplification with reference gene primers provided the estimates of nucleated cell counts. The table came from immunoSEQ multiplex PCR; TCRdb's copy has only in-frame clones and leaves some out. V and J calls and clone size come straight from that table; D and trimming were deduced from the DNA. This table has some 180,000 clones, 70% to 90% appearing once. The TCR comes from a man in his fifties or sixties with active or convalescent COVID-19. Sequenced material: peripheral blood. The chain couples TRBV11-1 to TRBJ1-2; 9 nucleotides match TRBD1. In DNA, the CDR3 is TGTGCCAGCAGCTGGACAGGGGAAACGGGCTACACCTTC. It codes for CASSWTGETGYTF.